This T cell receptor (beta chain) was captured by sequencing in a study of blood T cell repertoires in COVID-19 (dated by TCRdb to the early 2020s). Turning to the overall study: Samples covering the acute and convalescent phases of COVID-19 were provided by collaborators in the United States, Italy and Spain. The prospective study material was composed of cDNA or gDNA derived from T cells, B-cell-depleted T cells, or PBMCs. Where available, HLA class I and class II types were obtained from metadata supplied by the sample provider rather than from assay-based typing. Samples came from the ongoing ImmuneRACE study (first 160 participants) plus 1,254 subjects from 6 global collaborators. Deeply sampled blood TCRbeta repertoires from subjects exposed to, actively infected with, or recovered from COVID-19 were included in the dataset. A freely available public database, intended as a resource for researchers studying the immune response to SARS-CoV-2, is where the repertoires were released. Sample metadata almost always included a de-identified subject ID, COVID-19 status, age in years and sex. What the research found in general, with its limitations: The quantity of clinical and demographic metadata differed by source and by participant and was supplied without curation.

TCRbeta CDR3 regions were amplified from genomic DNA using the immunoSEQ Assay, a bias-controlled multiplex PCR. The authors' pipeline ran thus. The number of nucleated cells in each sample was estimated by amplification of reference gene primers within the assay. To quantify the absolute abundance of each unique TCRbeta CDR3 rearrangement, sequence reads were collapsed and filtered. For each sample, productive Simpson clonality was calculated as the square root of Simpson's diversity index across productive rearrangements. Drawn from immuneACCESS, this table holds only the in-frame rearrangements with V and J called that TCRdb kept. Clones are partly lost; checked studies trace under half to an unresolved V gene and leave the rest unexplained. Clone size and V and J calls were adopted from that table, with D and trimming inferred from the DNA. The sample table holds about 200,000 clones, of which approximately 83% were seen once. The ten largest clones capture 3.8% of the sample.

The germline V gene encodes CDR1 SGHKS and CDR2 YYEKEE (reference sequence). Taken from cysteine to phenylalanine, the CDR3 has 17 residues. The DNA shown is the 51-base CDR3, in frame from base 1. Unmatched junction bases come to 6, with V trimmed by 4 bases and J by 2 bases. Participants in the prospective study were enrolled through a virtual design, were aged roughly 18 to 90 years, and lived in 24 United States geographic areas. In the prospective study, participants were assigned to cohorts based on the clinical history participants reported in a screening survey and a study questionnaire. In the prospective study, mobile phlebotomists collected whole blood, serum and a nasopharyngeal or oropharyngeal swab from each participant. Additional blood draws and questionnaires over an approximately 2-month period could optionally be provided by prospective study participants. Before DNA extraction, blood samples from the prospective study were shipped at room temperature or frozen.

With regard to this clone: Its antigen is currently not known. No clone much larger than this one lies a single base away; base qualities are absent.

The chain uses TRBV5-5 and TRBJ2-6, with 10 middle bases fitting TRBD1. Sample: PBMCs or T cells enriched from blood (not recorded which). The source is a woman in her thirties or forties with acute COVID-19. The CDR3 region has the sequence CASSTSGTGAGANVLTF. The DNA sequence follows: TGTGCCAGCAGCACATCCGGGACAGGGGCTGGGGCCAACGTCCTGACTTTC.